These T cell receptor beta chains were read from a single sample in a study of shared clonotypes between healthy human individuals. Repertoires were generated with immunoSEQ multiplex PCR, while TCRdb's copy carries only in-frame clones and drops some. Of around 1.5 million clones in the sample, around 98% were seen once. Sequenced: naive CD4+ T cells sorted from blood. The source of these receptors is a young man in good health. Each CDR3 is given with its conserved first and last residue. The D gene is left open where the match is weak. Clone size is given for some rows only: seen once, a few or many times, or a class if the clone is expanded.

TRBV28	.	.	TRBJ1-1	TGTGCCAGCCAGAGATTGAACACTGAAGCTTTCTTT	CASQRLNTEAFF
TRBV9	.	.	TRBJ2-6	TGTGCCAGCAACTCGGGGTCCTCTGGGGCCAACGTCCTGACTTTC	CASNSGSSGANVLTF
TRBV5-6	TRBD1	.	TRBJ2-3	TGTGCCAGCAGCTTGTCCGGGACAGGGTCAGATACGCAGTATTTT	CASSLSGTGSDTQYF
TRBV28	.	.	TRBJ2-7	TGTGCCAGCAGGCAGGGTCATGACTACGAGCAGTACTTC	CASRQGHDYEQYF
TRBV7-9	TRBD1	.	TRBJ2-5	TGTGCCAGCAGCTCACAGGGGGAGCGGGAGACCCAGTACTTC	CASSSQGERETQYF
TRBV5-1	.	.	TRBJ1-3	TGCGCCAGCAGCTTGTCTTGGCTCTCTGGAAACACCATATATTTT	CASSLSWLSGNTIYF
TRBV5-1	.	once	TRBJ2-3	TGCGCCAGCAGCTTAATCGCAGATACGCAGTATTTT	CASSLIADTQYF
TRBV4-1	.	.	TRBJ2-3	TGCGCCAGCAGCCAAGATCGTAGGGGAGTTACGCAGTATTTT	CASSQDRRGVTQYF
TRBV2	.	once	TRBJ1-1	TGTGCCAGCAGTGACTGGGGGGTCAACACTGAAGCTTTCTTT	CASSDWGVNTEAFF
TRBV18	TRBD2	.	TRBJ2-7	TGTGCCAGCTCACCACCGGAGGACGACGATAGCGGGAAAACCTACGAGCAGTACTTC	CASSPPEDDDSGKTYEQYF
TRBV5-1	.	.	TRBJ2-3	TGCGCCAGCGGCCAATCGGTCGACTTCTTCACAGATACGCAGTATTTT	CASGQSVDFFTDTQYF
TRBV6-6	.	.	TRBJ1-4	TGTGCCAGCAGTTATACTAGGTTGGATGAAAAACTGTTTTTT	CASSYTRLDEKLFF
TRBV5-4	.	.	TRBJ2-3	TGTGCCAGCAGCTCCCGGGGGGCGCGAGGCACAGATACGCAGTATTTT	CASSSRGARGTDTQYF
TRBV4-1	.	.	TRBJ1-5	TGCGCCAGCAGCCAAGGACGGGTAGGTGTGGATCAGCCCCAGCATTTT	CASSQGRVGVDQPQHF
TRBV5-6	.	.	TRBJ2-2	TGTGCCAGCAGCTTCCGCGGAGTCGGCACCGGGGAGCTGTTTTTT	CASSFRGVGTGELFF
TRBV5-6	.	.	TRBJ1-2	TGTGCCAGCACCAAACAGCTCGTCGATGGCTACACCTTC	CASTKQLVDGYTF
TRBV27	.	.	TRBJ2-2	TGTGCCAGCAGTTCAACCGTAGGGGGGTGGGACACCGGGGAGCTGTTTTTT	CASSSTVGGWDTGELFF
TRBV7-3	TRBD1	.	TRBJ2-3	TGTGCCAGCAGCCCCCGGACAGGGGGCGCAGGGGATACGCAGTATTTT	CASSPRTGGAGDTQYF
TRBV5-1	TRBD1	.	TRBJ2-7	TGCGCCAGCAGCTGGACCCCGGGACAGATCACCTACGAGCAGTACTTC	CASSWTPGQITYEQYF
TRBV5-1	.	once	TRBJ1-5	TGCGCCAGCAGCTTGACCAGCAATCAGCCCCAGCATTTT	CASSLTSNQPQHF
TRBV19	TRBD2	.	TRBJ2-2	TGTGCCAGTAGTATAGGGGGTAGCGGGAGTTTCACCGGGGAGCTGTTTTTT	CASSIGGSGSFTGELFF
TRBV30	.	.	TRBJ1-1	TGTGCCTGGAGAGAAGGGGTAATGGCTTTCTTT	CAWREGVMAFF
TRBV2	TRBD1	.	TRBJ2-3	TGTGCCAACTTGCCCAGGGGGTCTCGCACAGATACGCAGTATTTT	CANLPRGSRTDTQYF
TRBV29-1	.	.	TRBJ2-3	TGCAGCGTTGTCCAGGGAACAGATACGCAGTATTTT	CSVVQGTDTQYF
TRBV19	.	.	TRBJ2-7	TGTGCCAGTAGTCTCGACGGAAGCTCCTACGAGCAGTACTTC	CASSLDGSSYEQYF
TRBV15	.	once	TRBJ2-1	TGTGCCACCAGCAGAGGTCCGGTCGGAAGGAATGAGCAGTTCTTC	CATSRGPVGRNEQFF
TRBV10-3	TRBD1	.	TRBJ2-7	TGTGCCATCAGTAAAGACAGGGACGGATACGAGCAGTACTTC	CAISKDRDGYEQYF
TRBV9	TRBD2	.	TRBJ2-1	TGTGCCAGCAGCCGTAGCGGGACCTCCTACAATGAGCAGTTCTTC	CASSRSGTSYNEQFF
TRBV7-3	.	once	TRBJ1-5	TGTGCCAGCAGCCTCCCGGTACTCGGGACGGTAAATCAGCCCCAGCATTTT	CASSLPVLGTVNQPQHF
TRBV11-3	.	.	TRBJ1-1	TGTGCCAGCAGCTTCACAGAGCATCATGAAGCTTTCTTT	CASSFTEHHEAFF
TRBV27	TRBD2	.	TRBJ2-1	TGTGCCAGCCGGACTAGCGGGAGCAATGAGCAGTTCTTC	CASRTSGSNEQFF
TRBV5-1	.	.	TRBJ2-1	TGCGCCAGCAGCCTCCAGGCGGGCTCCTACAATGAGCAGTTCTTC	CASSLQAGSYNEQFF
TRBV7-8	TRBD1	.	TRBJ1-5	TGTGCCAGCAGCCCTCTGGATCGGGACAGGGGGCGAATTTTAATTCAGCCCCAGCATTTT	CASSPLDRDRGRILIQPQHF
TRBV5-1	TRBD2	.	TRBJ2-3	TGCGCCAGCAGCTTGGCCGGACTAGCGGGAAACACAGATACGCAGTATTTT	CASSLAGLAGNTDTQYF
TRBV18	.	.	TRBJ2-5	TGTGCCAGCTCACAAATTCAGGGCCAAGAGACCCAGTACTTC	CASSQIQGQETQYF
TRBV6-5	TRBD1	.	TRBJ2-4	TGTGCCAGCAGAAGGACAGGTTCCAAAAACATTCAGTACTTC	CASRRTGSKNIQYF
TRBV5-1	TRBD2	.	TRBJ2-7	TGCGCCAGCAGCTTCCTCCTCCCGGGAGGGCCCTACGAGCAGTACTTC	CASSFLLPGGPYEQYF
TRBV2	.	.	TRBJ2-3	TGTGCCAGCGGACGGAGCGGGAGCACAGATACGCAGTATTTT	CASGRSGSTDTQYF
TRBV28	TRBD2	.	TRBJ2-7	TGTGCCAGCAGTCGGTTAGCGGGAGCCTACGAGCAGTACTTC	CASSRLAGAYEQYF
TRBV6-5	TRBD2	.	TRBJ2-7	TGTGCCAGCAGTTACTCGATAGCGGGGACTTTCTACGAGCAGTACTTC	CASSYSIAGTFYEQYF
TRBV9	.	.	TRBJ2-7	TGTGCCAGCAGCGTAGGGGCAGTCGTATCGAACGAGCAGTACTTC	CASSVGAVVSNEQYF
TRBV5-1	TRBD2	once	TRBJ2-1	TGCGCCAGCAGCTTGGTAGGGTTCGGGAGGGGGAGCTACAATGAGCAGTTCTTC	CASSLVGFGRGSYNEQFF
TRBV4-3	.	.	TRBJ2-3	TGCGCCAGCAGCCTACAAAGAACAGATACGCAGTATTTT	CASSLQRTDTQYF